This TCR beta chain was found in a study of PD-1 blockade in classical Hodgkin lymphoma. With regard to this clone: The target antigen is unknown.

The study's findings and limits: Patients starting nivolumab under 1 year after ASCT were excluded. TCR diversity rose significantly by C4D1 in CD4+ but not CD8+ cells. Patients with a complete response exhibited baseline diversity comparable to newly diagnosed patients. Still unresolved is the cause of the repertoire differences, which may be disease activity or prior therapy.

Every one of the patients relapsed after autologous stem cell transplantation (brentuximab vedotin exposure was variable). Sequencing was performed with immunoSEQ multiplex PCR; in TCRdb, only in-frame clones are kept and a portion is missing. The data show about 13,000 clones, roughly 77% seen once. Trimming took 6 bases from V and 5 from J, leaving 15 bases between them. The CDR3 extends over 14 amino acids. CDR1 MNHNS and CDR2 SASEGT come from the germline V gene. The origin of this receptor is a human donor with classical Hodgkin lymphoma. The chain is built from TRBV6-1 and TRBJ2-3; the D is unclear. The source material was peripheral blood mononuclear cells (PBMCs), sampled at baseline. The CDR3 DNA follows: TGTGCCAGCAGGTTGACACCGGGCGAAGATACGCAGTATTTT. Translating it yields CASRLTPGEDTQYF.